This is a list of T cell receptor beta chains from one sample in a study of shared clonotypes between healthy human individuals. The method was immunoSEQ multiplex PCR; TCRdb's version includes in-frame clones alone and lacks a portion of them. The sample shows fewer than 850,000 clones, about two thirds of them seen only once. Sequenced input: memory CD4+ T cells sorted from blood. The origin of the receptors is a woman in her twenties or thirties in good health. Both conserved end residues are part of each CDR3. The D gene is left open where the match is weak. For some rows the clone size is stated as once, few or many, or as a class when expanded; others skip it.

V,J,D,size,DNA,CDR3
TRBV5-1,TRBJ1-2,.,.,TGCGCCAGCAGCTTGGCCGGGGAGAGCTACACCTTC,CASSLAGESYTF
TRBV5-6,TRBJ2-7,TRBD2,.,TGTGCCAGCAGGGTATTAGCGGGTGCTCGCTACGAGCAGTACTTC,CASRVLAGARYEQYF
TRBV6-6,TRBJ2-1,TRBD2,.,TGTGCCAGCAGTCCCCGGACTAGCGCCCACAATGAGCAGTTCTTC,CASSPRTSAHNEQFF
TRBV10-2,TRBJ2-5,TRBD2,few,TGCGCCAGCAGGGGAGCGGGAGCCGGGGCAGAGACCCAGTACTTC,CASRGAGAGAETQYF
TRBV9,TRBJ1-1,.,few,TGTGCCAGCAGCGTAGTTGCACAGATGAACACTGAAGCTTTCTTT,CASSVVAQMNTEAFF
TRBV28,TRBJ2-3,.,.,TGTGCCAGCAGTTTTGCGTCCCACACAGATACGCAGTATTTT,CASSFASHTDTQYF
TRBV5-1,TRBJ2-5,TRBD1,.,TGCGCCAGCAGAACCGGGACAGGGATAGAGACCCAGTACTTC,CASRTGTGIETQYF
TRBV7-8,TRBJ2-1,TRBD2,.,TGTGCCAGCGGAGAGCGGGAGGGCCGATATGAGCAGTTCTTC,CASGEREGRYEQFF
TRBV6-4,TRBJ2-1,.,.,TGTGCCAGCAGTGACCAAGGGGTCGGCAATGAGCAGTTCTTC,CASSDQGVGNEQFF
TRBV15,TRBJ2-7,TRBD2,.,TGTGCCACCAGCAGGGATATAGCGGGAGCAAACTACGAGCAGTACTTC,CATSRDIAGANYEQYF
TRBV19,TRBJ1-3,TRBD1,few,TGTGCCACTAGACGACAGGGATTTTCTGGAAACACCATATATTTT,CATRRQGFSGNTIYF
TRBV11-2,TRBJ1-1,.,few,TGTGCCAGCAGCCCAAGCCCGTACAGGGAATACACTGAAGCTTTCTTT,CASSPSPYREYTEAFF
TRBV6-4,TRBJ1-5,.,.,TGTGCCAGCACCCCCCGGGACTCAACTTACAGGAGCAATCAGCCCCAGCATTTT,CASTPRDSTYRSNQPQHF
TRBV27,TRBJ1-5,.,.,TGTGCCAGCAGCAGGGGCGGATTGAGCAATCAGCCCCAGCATTTT,CASSRGGLSNQPQHF
TRBV18,TRBJ2-3,.,.,TGTGCCAGCTCAGCTTTGAGATCCACAGATACGCAGTATTTT,CASSALRSTDTQYF
TRBV2,TRBJ2-5,TRBD2,.,TGTGCCAGCAGCCCGACTAGCGGCCAAGAGACCCAGTACTTC,CASSPTSGQETQYF
TRBV6-1,TRBJ1-4,TRBD1,.,TGTGCCAGCAGCGGGACAGTTAATAATGAAAAACTGTTTTTT,CASSGTVNNEKLFF
TRBV7-2,TRBJ2-1,TRBD1,.,TGTGCCAGCAGTCGCGACAGGGCCGATTACAATGAGCAGTTCTTC,CASSRDRADYNEQFF
TRBV7-9,TRBJ1-2,TRBD1,.,TGTGCCAGCAGCCCATTGGACAGGGTCCGAGATGGCTACACCTTC,CASSPLDRVRDGYTF
TRBV18,TRBJ2-2,.,.,TGTGCCAGCTCAAATCTGGGGCTAGACACCGGGGAGCTGTTTTTT,CASSNLGLDTGELFF
TRBV5-6,TRBJ2-2,TRBD2,.,TGTGCCAGCAGCTTTAGCGGGAGCGGGGGCGGGGAGCTGTTTTTT,CASSFSGSGGGELFF
TRBV10-2,TRBJ2-7,.,.,TGCGCCAGCTTAGGGATTCCCCCCTACGAGCAGTACTTC,CASLGIPPYEQYF
TRBV2,TRBJ1-1,TRBD1,many,TGTGCCAGCAGTGAGTGGGACAGGGGATTTGGGACTGAAGCTTTCTTT,CASSEWDRGFGTEAFF
TRBV6-4,TRBJ2-3,TRBD2,.,TGTGCCAGCAGTCGCAGCGGGGACACAGATACGCAGTATTTT,CASSRSGDTDTQYF
TRBV10-1,TRBJ2-7,TRBD1,many,TGCGCCAGCAGCCGACAGGGGGTCCACGAGCAGTACTTC,CASSRQGVHEQYF
TRBV4-2,TRBJ1-5,.,.,TGTGCCAGCAGCCAAGATCTTGATAATCAGCCCCAGCATTTT,CASSQDLDNQPQHF
TRBV5-1,TRBJ2-1,TRBD1,once,TGCGCCAGCACCCGGGACAGAGAGGGCGATGAGCAGTTCTTC,CASTRDREGDEQFF
TRBV10-3,TRBJ1-4,.,.,TGTGCCATCAGTGAAGCGGGTTTAGGTGAAAAACTGTTTTTT,CAISEAGLGEKLFF
TRBV11-2,TRBJ2-2,TRBD2,.,TGTGCCAGCAGCTTAGTAGCGGGAAACACCGGGGAGCTGTTTTTT,CASSLVAGNTGELFF
TRBV6-1,TRBJ2-7,.,.,TGTGCCAGCACTCCAGACCCTACCTACGAGCAGTACTTC,CASTPDPTYEQYF